This is a list of T cell receptor beta chains from one sample in a study of regulatory T cells in long-lasting Graves disease. One entry per CDR3 protein results from TCRdb running MiXCR on the multiplex PCR reads. The table includes fewer than 550,000 distinct CDR3 sequences, 15% to 20% detected once. Another study also made use of these data, one on T cells in Graves' hyperthyroidism and ophthalmopathy.

The sequenced sample was peripheral blood mononuclear cells (PBMCs), obtained at new diagnosis, from a patient treated with antithyroid drugs. The receptors shown here come from a woman aged 18-29 years with Graves disease. The CDR3 runs from the conserved cysteine through the conserved F or W. D genes are given only for firm matches. Clone size, where shown, is once, few, many, or a class for clones that have expanded.

V: TRBV28
J: TRBJ2-5
D: .
size: many
DNA: TGTGCCAGCCTGTCAGGGGGAGGGGAAGAGACCCAGTACTTC
CDR3: CASLSGGGEETQYF

V: TRBV9
J: TRBJ1-6
D: .
size: .
DNA: TGTGCCAGCAGCCCTGGACAGACTAGTAATTCACCCCTCCACTTT
CDR3: CASSPGQTSNSPLHF

V: TRBV6-9
J: TRBJ1-1
D: .
size: .
DNA: TGTGCCAGCAGTTATCGGGGGGGCACTGAAGCTTTCTTT
CDR3: CASSYRGGTEAFF

V: TRBV29-1
J: TRBJ2-1
D: TRBD2
size: many
DNA: TGCAGCGTTGTTGGACTAGCGGGAGTGAATGAGCAGTTCTTC
CDR3: CSVVGLAGVNEQFF

V: TRBV7-2
J: TRBJ2-1
D: .
size: many
DNA: TGTGCCAGCAGCAGGTATAGCGGAGCAAACTACAATGAGCAGTTCTTC
CDR3: CASSRYSGANYNEQFF

V: TRBV3-1
J: TRBJ2-7
D: TRBD2
size: many
DNA: TGTGCCAGCAGCCCCCAGGGCGGGAGCTCCTACGAGCAGTACTTC
CDR3: CASSPQGGSSYEQYF

V: TRBV4-1
J: TRBJ2-7
D: .
size: many
DNA: TGCGCCAGCAGCCAAGCCTGGGGCAAGAACTACGAGCAGTACTTC
CDR3: CASSQAWGKNYEQYF

V: TRBV20-1
J: TRBJ2-1
D: .
size: many
DNA: TGCAGTGCTAGTAACCCCAATGAGCAGTTCTTC
CDR3: CSASNPNEQFF

V: TRBV5-5
J: TRBJ2-2
D: .
size: .
DNA: TGTGCCAGCAGCTTGATGGGGGCCGCGAACACCGGGGAGCTGTTTTTT
CDR3: CASSLMGAANTGELFF

V: TRBV5-1
J: TRBJ2-7
D: TRBD1
size: .
DNA: TGCGCCAGCAGCTCCTTAGGACAGGGGCCCTACGAGCAGTACTTC
CDR3: CASSSLGQGPYEQYF

V: TRBV30
J: TRBJ2-2
D: .
size: many
DNA: TGTGCCTGGAGTGTTGGTAGCGCCGGGGAGCTGTTTTTT
CDR3: CAWSVGSAGELFF

V: TRBV5-1
J: TRBJ2-7
D: .
size: many
DNA: TGCGCCAGCAGCTTGATGGGGGTCTCCTACGAGCAGTACTTC
CDR3: CASSLMGVSYEQYF

V: TRBV19
J: TRBJ2-1
D: .
size: few
DNA: TGTGCCAGTCGGAACTCCTACAATGAGCAGTTCTTC
CDR3: CASRNSYNEQFF

V: TRBV10-1
J: TRBJ2-7
D: TRBD2
size: few
DNA: TGCGCCAGCCCAAGACTAGCGGGAGCTTTCGAGCAGTACTTC
CDR3: CASPRLAGAFEQYF

V: TRBV3-1
J: TRBJ2-3
D: TRBD2
size: .
DNA: TGTGCCAGCAGCCACTTAGCTAGCGGGAGTAGGGATACGCAGTATTTT
CDR3: CASSHLASGSRDTQYF

V: TRBV7-2
J: TRBJ2-7
D: TRBD2
size: many
DNA: TGTGCCAGCAGCTCTAGCGGGAGGGTGAAAGAGCAGTACTTC
CDR3: CASSSSGRVKEQYF

V: TRBV7-9
J: TRBJ2-7
D: TRBD2
size: many
DNA: TGTGCCAGCAGCCTGGGACTAGCGGGAGTTAACGAGCAGTACTTC
CDR3: CASSLGLAGVNEQYF

V: TRBV9
J: TRBJ2-2
D: .
size: .
DNA: TGTGCCAGCAGCGTATCCCCAGAGGGCACCGGGGAGCTGTTTTTT
CDR3: CASSVSPEGTGELFF

V: TRBV9
J: TRBJ2-3
D: TRBD1
size: .
DNA: TGTGCCAGCAGCCCCGGGACAGCAGGCACAGATACGCAGTATTTT
CDR3: CASSPGTAGTDTQYF

V: TRBV5-1
J: TRBJ1-3
D: .
size: few
DNA: TGCGCCAGCAGCTTGGCCCCCCAAGTCAGAACTGGAAACACCATATATTTT
CDR3: CASSLAPQVRTGNTIYF

V: TRBV20-1
J: TRBJ2-1
D: TRBD2
size: many
DNA: TGCAGTGCTAGAATGCCAGAGGGAGGGAGGAATGAGCAGTTCTTC
CDR3: CSARMPEGGRNEQFF

V: TRBV29-1
J: TRBJ2-2
D: TRBD2
size: few
DNA: TGCAGCGTTATCGGGACTAGCGGGACTCGCACCGGGGAGCTGTTTTTT
CDR3: CSVIGTSGTRTGELFF

V: TRBV27
J: TRBJ2-2
D: TRBD2
size: .
DNA: TGTGCCAGCACGGCTAGCGGGTCGACCGGGGAGCTGTTTTTT
CDR3: CASTASGSTGELFF

V: TRBV6-1
J: TRBJ2-7
D: TRBD2
size: few
DNA: TGTGCCAGCAGAACCGGGACTAGCGGGAGGGACTACGAGCAGTACTTC
CDR3: CASRTGTSGRDYEQYF

V: TRBV7-9
J: TRBJ2-6
D: .
size: .
DNA: TGTGCCACCTTTACTGGGGCCAACGTCCTGACTTTC
CDR3: CATFTGANVLTF

V: TRBV6-1
J: TRBJ2-2
D: TRBD1
size: .
DNA: TGTGCCAGCAGTGAAGCAACCAAGGGACAGGCGAACACCGGGGAGCTGTTTTTT
CDR3: CASSEATKGQANTGELFF

V: TRBV11-1
J: TRBJ2-1
D: TRBD2
size: .
DNA: TGTGCCAGCAGGGGGCAACTAGCGGGAGGTTTTAACAATGAGCAGTTCTTC
CDR3: CASRGQLAGGFNNEQFF

V: TRBV12-3/TRBV12-4
J: TRBJ2-3
D: TRBD2
size: .
DNA: TGTGCCAGCACCGAAGCGGGAGGTCCCACAGATACGCAGTATTTT
CDR3: CASTEAGGPTDTQYF

V: TRBV12-3/TRBV12-4
J: TRBJ2-7
D: TRBD2
size: .
DNA: TGTGCCAGCAGTCCCCGACTAGCGGGAGCCTTAATCACCTACGAGCAGTACTTC
CDR3: CASSPRLAGALITYEQYF

V: TRBV7-2
J: TRBJ2-2
D: TRBD2
size: few
DNA: TGTGCCAGCAGGGGACTAGCGGGGATCACCGGGGAGCTGTTTTTT
CDR3: CASRGLAGITGELFF

V: TRBV20-1
J: TRBJ1-2
D: .
size: many
DNA: TGCAGTGCTAGAGATCAGAGGGATGGCTATGGCTACACCTTC
CDR3: CSARDQRDGYGYTF

V: TRBV12-3/TRBV12-4
J: TRBJ1-6
D: .
size: once
DNA: TGTGCCAGCAGTTTAGAAGGGATATATTCACCCCTCCACTTT
CDR3: CASSLEGIYSPLHF

V: TRBV3-1
J: TRBJ1-1
D: .
size: .
DNA: TGTGCCAGCAGCCAAGATGCGCTGGGAGCTTTCTTT
CDR3: CASSQDALGAFF

V: TRBV18
J: TRBJ2-7
D: .
size: many
DNA: TGTGCCAGCTCGCCGTTGCAACAGGGAATCGTGTACGAGCAGTACTTC
CDR3: CASSPLQQGIVYEQYF

V: TRBV5-1
J: TRBJ1-5
D: TRBD1
size: .
DNA: TGCGCCAGCAGGCCGGGACAGGCTAGCAATCAGCCCCAGCATTTT
CDR3: CASRPGQASNQPQHF

V: TRBV7-6
J: TRBJ2-7
D: .
size: few
DNA: TGTGCCAGCAGCCGAACTGGGGCGGCTTCCGAGCAGTACTTC
CDR3: CASSRTGAASEQYF

V: TRBV11-2
J: TRBJ2-1
D: TRBD1
size: .
DNA: TGTGCCAGCAGTCAAGGGGCGACGGGACAGGGGACCTACGAGCAGTTCTTC
CDR3: CASSQGATGQGTYEQFF

V: TRBV28
J: TRBJ2-1
D: TRBD2
size: .
DNA: TGTGCCAGCCGACCGTCTAGCGGGAGATATGAGCAGTTCTTC
CDR3: CASRPSSGRYEQFF

V: TRBV27
J: TRBJ1-6
D: .
size: many
DNA: TGTGCCAGCAGTCCCCGGGACCCACAACCCCCGCTATATAATTCACCCCTCCACTTT
CDR3: CASSPRDPQPPLYNSPLHF

V: TRBV15
J: TRBJ1-2
D: .
size: many
DNA: TGTGCCACCAGCAGAGATGCGGTACAGGGCAGTAGTCCTTATGGCTACACCTTC
CDR3: CATSRDAVQGSSPYGYTF

V: TRBV5-4
J: TRBJ1-2
D: .
size: many
DNA: TGTGCCAGCAGCATCCAAGGATATGGCTACACCTTC
CDR3: CASSIQGYGYTF

V: TRBV27
J: TRBJ2-7
D: .
size: many
DNA: TGTGCCAGCAGTTTGACTCCTTCCCACGAGCAGTACTTC
CDR3: CASSLTPSHEQYF

V: TRBV30
J: TRBJ1-1
D: .
size: many
DNA: TGTGCCTGGCTCGGGACTCTTCGGACTGAAGCTTTCTTT
CDR3: CAWLGTLRTEAFF

V: TRBV6-1
J: TRBJ1-6
D: TRBD1
size: many
DNA: TGTGCCAGCACCAGACCAGGGGGTAATTCACCCCTCCACTTT
CDR3: CASTRPGGNSPLHF

V: TRBV19
J: TRBJ2-2
D: .
size: few
DNA: TGTGCCAGTACAGAGGCCGGGGAGCTGTTTTTT
CDR3: CASTEAGELFF

V: TRBV3-1
J: TRBJ2-5
D: .
size: .
DNA: TGTGCCAGCAGCCAAGGCCGAGGAGTGGAGACCCAGTACTTC
CDR3: CASSQGRGVETQYF

V: TRBV6-2/TRBV6-3
J: TRBJ2-7
D: .
size: .
DNA: TGTGCCAGCAGTTACTCTTCAGGGAGCGAGCAGTACTTC
CDR3: CASSYSSGSEQYF

V: TRBV28
J: TRBJ2-5
D: .
size: many
DNA: TGTGCCAGCAGTTTCGCTCTCTCAGGGGATTGGGAGACCCAGTACTTC
CDR3: CASSFALSGDWETQYF

V: TRBV6-1
J: TRBJ1-1
D: TRBD1
size: many
DNA: TGTGCCAGCAGTAAGCCAAAGGGACAGGCAACTGAAGCTTTCTTT
CDR3: CASSKPKGQATEAFF

V: TRBV28
J: TRBJ2-7
D: TRBD1
size: many
DNA: TGTGCCAGCAGTCCAGGAGGGACAGGGGCCTACGAGCAGTACTTC
CDR3: CASSPGGTGAYEQYF

V: TRBV6-1
J: TRBJ1-3
D: TRBD1
size: few
DNA: TGTGCCAGCATCCCGGGACAGGGAAGCTCTGGAAACACCATATATTTT
CDR3: CASIPGQGSSGNTIYF